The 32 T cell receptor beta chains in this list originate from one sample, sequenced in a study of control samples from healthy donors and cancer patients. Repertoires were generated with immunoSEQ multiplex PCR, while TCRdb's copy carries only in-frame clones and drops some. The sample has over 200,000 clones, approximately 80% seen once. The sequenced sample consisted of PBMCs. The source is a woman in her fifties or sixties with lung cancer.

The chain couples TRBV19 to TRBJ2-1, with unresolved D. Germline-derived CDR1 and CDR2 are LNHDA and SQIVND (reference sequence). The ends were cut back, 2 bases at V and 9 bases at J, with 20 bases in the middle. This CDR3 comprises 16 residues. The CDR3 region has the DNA TGTGCCAGTAGTATACAACAACTCGGATGGGGTGCTGAGCAGTTCTTC. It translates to CASSIQQLGWGAEQFF.

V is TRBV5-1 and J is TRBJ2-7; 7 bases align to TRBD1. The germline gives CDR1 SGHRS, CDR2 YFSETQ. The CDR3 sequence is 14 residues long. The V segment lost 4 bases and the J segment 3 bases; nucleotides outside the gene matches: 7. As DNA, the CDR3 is TGCGCCAGCAGCCCCCGGGACAGCCGCTACGAGCAGTACTTC. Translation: CASSPRDSRYEQYF.

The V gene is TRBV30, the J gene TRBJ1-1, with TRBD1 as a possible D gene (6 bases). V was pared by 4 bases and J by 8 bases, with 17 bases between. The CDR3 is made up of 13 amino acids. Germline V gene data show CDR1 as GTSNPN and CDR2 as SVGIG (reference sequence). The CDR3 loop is CAWKTGWRAEAFF. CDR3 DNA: TGTGCCTGGAAAACAGGGTGGCGGGCCGAAGCTTTCTTT.

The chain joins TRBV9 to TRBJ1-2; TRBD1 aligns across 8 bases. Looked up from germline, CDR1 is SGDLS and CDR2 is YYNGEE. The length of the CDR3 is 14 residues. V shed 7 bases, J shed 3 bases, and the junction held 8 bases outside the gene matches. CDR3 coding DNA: TGTGCCAGCTCCCCGTCGACAGGGGACTATGGCTACACCTTC. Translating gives CASSPSTGDYGYTF.

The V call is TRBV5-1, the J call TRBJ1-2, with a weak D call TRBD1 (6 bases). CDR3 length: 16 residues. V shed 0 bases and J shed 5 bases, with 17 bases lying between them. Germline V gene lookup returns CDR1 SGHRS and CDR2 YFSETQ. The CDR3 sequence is CASSLGLGGGVYGYTF. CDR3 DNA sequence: TGCGCCAGCAGCTTGGGGCTAGGAGGGGGAGTGTATGGCTACACCTTC.

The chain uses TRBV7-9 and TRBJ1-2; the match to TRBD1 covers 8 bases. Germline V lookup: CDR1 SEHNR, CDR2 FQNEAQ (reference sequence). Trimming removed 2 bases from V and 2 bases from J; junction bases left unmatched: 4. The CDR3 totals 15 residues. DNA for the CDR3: TGTGCCAGCAGCTTACAGGGGGCTGTCAACTATGGCTACACCTTC. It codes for CASSLQGAVNYGYTF.

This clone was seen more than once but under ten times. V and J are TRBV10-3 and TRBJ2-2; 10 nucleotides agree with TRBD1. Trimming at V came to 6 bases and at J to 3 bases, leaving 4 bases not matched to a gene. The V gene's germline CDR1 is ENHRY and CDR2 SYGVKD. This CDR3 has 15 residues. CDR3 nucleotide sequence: TGTGCCATCAGCTACGGACAGGGGGACACCGGGGAGCTGTTTTTT. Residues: CAISYGQGDTGELFF.

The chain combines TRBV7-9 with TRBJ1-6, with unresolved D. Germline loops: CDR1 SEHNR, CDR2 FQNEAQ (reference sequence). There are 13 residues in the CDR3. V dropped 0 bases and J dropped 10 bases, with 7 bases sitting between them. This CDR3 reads CASSLADQSPLHF. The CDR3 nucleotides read TGTGCCAGCAGCTTAGCAGATCAGTCACCCCTCCACTTT. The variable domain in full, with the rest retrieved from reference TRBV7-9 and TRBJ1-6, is DTGVSQNPRHKITKRGQNVTFRCDPISEHNRLYWYRQTLGQGPEFLTYFQNEAQLEKSRLLSDRFSAERPKGSFSTLEIQRTEQGDSAMYLCASSLADQSPLHFGNGTRLTVT.

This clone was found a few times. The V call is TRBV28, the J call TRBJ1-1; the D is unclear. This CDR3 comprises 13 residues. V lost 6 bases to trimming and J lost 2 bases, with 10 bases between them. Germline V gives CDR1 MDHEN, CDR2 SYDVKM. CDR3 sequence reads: CASRRDPNTEAFF. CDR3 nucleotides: TGTGCCAGCAGACGAGACCCTAACACTGAAGCTTTCTTT. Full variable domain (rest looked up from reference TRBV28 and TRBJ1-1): DVKVTQSSRYLVKRTGEKVFLECVQDMDHENMFWYRQDPGLGLRLIYFSYDVKMKEKGDIPEGYSVSREKKERFSLILESASTNQTSMYLCASRRDPNTEAFFGQGTRLTVV.

CDR3 bases: TGTGCCAGCAGCTTAGGCCCGGGAGGGTACAATGAGCAGTTCTTC. Translating it yields CASSLGPGGYNEQFF. This chain joins TRBV7-2 and TRBJ2-1; 8 bases line up with TRBD2. The CDR3 is 15 residues long. Looked up from germline, CDR1 is SGHTA and CDR2 is FQGNSA. V was clipped by 1 base and J by 4 bases; unmatched bases: 3. The full variable domain, with the rest looked up from reference TRBV7-2 and TRBJ2-1, is GAGVSQSPSNKVTEKGKDVELRCDPISGHTALYWYRQSLGQGLEFLIYFQGNSAPDKSGLPSDRFSAERTGGSVSTLTIQRTQQEDSAVYLCASSLGPGGYNEQFFGPGTRLTVL.

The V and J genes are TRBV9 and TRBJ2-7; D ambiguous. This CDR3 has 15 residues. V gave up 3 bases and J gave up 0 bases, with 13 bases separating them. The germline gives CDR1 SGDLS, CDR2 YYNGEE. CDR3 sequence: CASSASVASSYEQYF. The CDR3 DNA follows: TGTGCCAGCAGCGCTAGTGTGGCTAGCTCCTACGAGCAGTACTTC.

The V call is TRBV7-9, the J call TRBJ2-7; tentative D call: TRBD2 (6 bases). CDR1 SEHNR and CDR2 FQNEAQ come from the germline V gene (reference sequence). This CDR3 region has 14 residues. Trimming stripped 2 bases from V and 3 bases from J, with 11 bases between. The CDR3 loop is CASSLSGVLYEQYF. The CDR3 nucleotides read TGTGCCAGCAGCTTATCGGGGGTTCTCTACGAGCAGTACTTC.

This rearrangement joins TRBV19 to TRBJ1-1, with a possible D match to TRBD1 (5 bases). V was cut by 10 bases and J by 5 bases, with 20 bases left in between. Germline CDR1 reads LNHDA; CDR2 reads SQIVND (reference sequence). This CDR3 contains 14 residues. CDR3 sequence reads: CATTAPGTMTEAFF. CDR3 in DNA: TGTGCCACTACAGCGCCGGGGACTATGACTGAAGCTTTCTTT.

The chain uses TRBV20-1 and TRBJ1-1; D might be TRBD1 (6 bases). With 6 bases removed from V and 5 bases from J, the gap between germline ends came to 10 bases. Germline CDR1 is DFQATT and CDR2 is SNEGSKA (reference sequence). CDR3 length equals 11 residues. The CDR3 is CSAGGGTEAFF. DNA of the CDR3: TGCAGTGCCGGAGGGGGGACTGAAGCTTTCTTT.

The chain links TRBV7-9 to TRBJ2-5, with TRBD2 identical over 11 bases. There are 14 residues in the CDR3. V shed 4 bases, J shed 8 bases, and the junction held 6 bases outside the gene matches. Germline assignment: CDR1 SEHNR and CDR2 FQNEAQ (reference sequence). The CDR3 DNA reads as TGTGCCAGCAGCTCTCCCGGGACTAGCGGAACCCAGTACTTC. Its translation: CASSSPGTSGTQYF. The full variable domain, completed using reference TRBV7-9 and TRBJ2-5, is DTGVSQNPRHKITKRGQNVTFRCDPISEHNRLYWYRQTLGQGPEFLTYFQNEAQLEKSRLLSDRFSAERPKGSFSTLEIQRTEQGDSAMYLCASSSPGTSGTQYFGPGTRLLVL.

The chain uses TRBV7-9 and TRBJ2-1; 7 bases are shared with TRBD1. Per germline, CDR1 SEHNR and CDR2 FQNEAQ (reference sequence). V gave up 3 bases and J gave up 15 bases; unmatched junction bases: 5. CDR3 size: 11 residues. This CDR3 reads CASSFQGDVFF. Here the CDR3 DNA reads TGTGCCAGCAGCTTCCAGGGGGATGTGTTCTTC.

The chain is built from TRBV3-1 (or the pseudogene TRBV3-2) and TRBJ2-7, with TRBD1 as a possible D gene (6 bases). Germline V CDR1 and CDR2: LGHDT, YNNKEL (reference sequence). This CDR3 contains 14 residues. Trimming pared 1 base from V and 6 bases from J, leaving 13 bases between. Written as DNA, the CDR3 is TGTGCCAGCAGCCAAGCGGGGAAGGGGGTCGAGCAGTACTTC. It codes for CASSQAGKGVEQYF.

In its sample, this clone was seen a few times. This chain's CDR3 is CASSWGNQPQHF. The CDR3 nucleotides read TGTGCCAGCAGTTGGGGGAACCAGCCCCAGCATTTT. This chain connects TRBV28 to TRBJ1-5; a weak D match, TRBD1 (5 bases). The CDR3 is made up of 12 amino acids. V lost 4 bases and J 7 bases, leaving 8 bases between the germline ends. Germline values: CDR1 MDHEN, CDR2 SYDVKM. The whole variable domain, remainder taken from reference TRBV28 and TRBJ1-5, is DVKVTQSSRYLVKRTGEKVFLECVQDMDHENMFWYRQDPGLGLRLIYFSYDVKMKEKGDIPEGYSVSREKKERFSLILESASTNQTSMYLCASSWGNQPQHFGDGTRLSIL.

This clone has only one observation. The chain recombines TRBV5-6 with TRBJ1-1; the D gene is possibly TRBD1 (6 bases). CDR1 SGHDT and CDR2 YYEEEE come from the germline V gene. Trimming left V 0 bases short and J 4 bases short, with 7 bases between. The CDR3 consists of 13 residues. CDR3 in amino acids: CASSLGGGTEAFF. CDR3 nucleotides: TGTGCCAGCAGCTTGGGAGGGGGCACTGAAGCTTTCTTT.

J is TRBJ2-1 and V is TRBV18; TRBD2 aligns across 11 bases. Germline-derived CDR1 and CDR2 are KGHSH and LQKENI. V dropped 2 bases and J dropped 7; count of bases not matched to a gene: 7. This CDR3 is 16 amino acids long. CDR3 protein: CASSPRSSGRGNEQFF. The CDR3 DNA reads TGTGCCAGCTCACCAAGGAGTAGCGGGAGGGGGAATGAGCAGTTCTTC.

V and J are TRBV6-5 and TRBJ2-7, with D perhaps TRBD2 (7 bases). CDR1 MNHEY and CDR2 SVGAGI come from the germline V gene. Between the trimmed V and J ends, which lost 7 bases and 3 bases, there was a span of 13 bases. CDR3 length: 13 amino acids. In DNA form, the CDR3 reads TGTGCCAGCATCCGAGGGGGGGTCTACGAGCAGTACTTC. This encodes CASIRGGVYEQYF.

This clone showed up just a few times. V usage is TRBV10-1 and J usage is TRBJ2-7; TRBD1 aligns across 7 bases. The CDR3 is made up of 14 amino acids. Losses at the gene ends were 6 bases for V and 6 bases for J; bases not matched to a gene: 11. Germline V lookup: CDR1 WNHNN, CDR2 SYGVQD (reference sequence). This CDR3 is CASSTGTVSGEQYF. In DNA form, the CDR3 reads TGCGCCAGCAGCACGGGGACAGTGAGTGGCGAGCAGTACTTC.

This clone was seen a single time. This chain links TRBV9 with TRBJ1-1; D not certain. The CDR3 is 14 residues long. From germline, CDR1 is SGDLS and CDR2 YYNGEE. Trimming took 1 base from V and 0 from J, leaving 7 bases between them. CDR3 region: CASSVTAMNTEAFF. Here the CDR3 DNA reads TGTGCCAGCAGCGTAACAGCTATGAACACTGAAGCTTTCTTT.

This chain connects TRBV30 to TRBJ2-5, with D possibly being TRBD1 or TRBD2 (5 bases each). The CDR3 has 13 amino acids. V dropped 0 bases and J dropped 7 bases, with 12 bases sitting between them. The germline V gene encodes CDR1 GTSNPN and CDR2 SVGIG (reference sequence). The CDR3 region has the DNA TGTGCCTGGAGTGTACGAGGGACGGGGACCCAGTACTTC. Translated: CAWSVRGTGTQYF.

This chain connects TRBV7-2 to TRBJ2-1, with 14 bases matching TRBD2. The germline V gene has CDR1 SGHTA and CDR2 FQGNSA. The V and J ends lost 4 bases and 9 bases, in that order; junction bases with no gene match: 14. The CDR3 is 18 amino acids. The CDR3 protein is CASSSIMTSGRGASEQFF. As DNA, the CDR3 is TGTGCCAGCAGCTCCATTATGACTAGCGGGAGGGGGGCCAGTGAGCAGTTCTTC.

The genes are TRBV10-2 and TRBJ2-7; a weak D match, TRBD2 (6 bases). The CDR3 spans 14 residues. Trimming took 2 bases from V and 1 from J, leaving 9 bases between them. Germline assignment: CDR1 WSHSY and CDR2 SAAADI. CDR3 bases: TGCGCCAGCAGTGAGCCAGGGACTTCCTACGAGCAGTACTTC. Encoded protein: CASSEPGTSYEQYF.

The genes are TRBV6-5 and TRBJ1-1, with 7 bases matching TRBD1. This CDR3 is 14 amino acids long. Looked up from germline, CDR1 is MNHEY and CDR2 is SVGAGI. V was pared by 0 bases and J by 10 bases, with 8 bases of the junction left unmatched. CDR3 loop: CASSYSRQGTTAFF. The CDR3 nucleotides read TGTGCCAGCAGTTACTCGAGACAGGGCACTACAGCTTTCTTT.

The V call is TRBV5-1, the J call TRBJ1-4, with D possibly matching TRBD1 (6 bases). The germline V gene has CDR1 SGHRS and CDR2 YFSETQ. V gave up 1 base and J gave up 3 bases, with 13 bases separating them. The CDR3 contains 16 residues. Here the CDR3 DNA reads TGCGCCAGCAGCTTGTCGCGGACAGCCTCTAATGAAAAACTGTTTTTT. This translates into CASSLSRTASNEKLFF.

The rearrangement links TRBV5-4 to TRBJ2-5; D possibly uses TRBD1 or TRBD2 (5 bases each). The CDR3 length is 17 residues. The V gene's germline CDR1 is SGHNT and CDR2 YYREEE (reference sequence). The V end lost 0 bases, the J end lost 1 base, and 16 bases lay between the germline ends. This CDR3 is CASSLGEPGRAQETQYF. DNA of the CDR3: TGTGCCAGCAGCTTGGGCGAGCCGGGACGGGCCCAAGAGACCCAGTACTTC.

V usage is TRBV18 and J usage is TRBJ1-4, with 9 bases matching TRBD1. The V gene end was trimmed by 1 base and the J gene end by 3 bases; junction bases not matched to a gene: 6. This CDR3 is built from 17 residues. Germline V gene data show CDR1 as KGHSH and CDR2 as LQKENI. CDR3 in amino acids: CASSPLGQGAANEKLFF. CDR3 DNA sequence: TGTGCCAGCTCACCACTGGGACAGGGAGCAGCTAATGAAAAACTGTTTTTT.

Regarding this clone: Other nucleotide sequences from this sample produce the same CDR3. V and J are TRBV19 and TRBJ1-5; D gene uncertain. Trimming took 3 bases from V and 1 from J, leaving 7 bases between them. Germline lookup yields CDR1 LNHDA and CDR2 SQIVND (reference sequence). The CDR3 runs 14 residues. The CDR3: CASSIKGSNQPQHF. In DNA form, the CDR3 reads TGTGCCAGTAGTATCAAAGGGAGCAATCAGCCCCAGCATTTT.

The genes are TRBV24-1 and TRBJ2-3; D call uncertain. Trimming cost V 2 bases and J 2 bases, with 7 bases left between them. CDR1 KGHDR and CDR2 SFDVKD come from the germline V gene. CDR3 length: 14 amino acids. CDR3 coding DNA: TGTGCCACCAGTGATTACGACGACACAGATACGCAGTATTTT. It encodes CATSDYDDTDTQYF.